The rows below give T cell receptor beta chains drawn from one sample of a study of PD-1 blockade in classical Hodgkin lymphoma. Here immunoSEQ multiplex PCR was the method, and the copy in TCRdb shows in-frame clones only, minus some. The table lists around 35,000 clones, just over 85% of them singletons. The input for sequencing was peripheral blood mononuclear cells (PBMCs), taken before the second cycle of nivolumab. The receptors originated from a human donor with classical Hodgkin lymphoma. CDR3s include the opening cysteine and the closing phenylalanine or tryptophan. Fields, in order: V gene, J gene, clone size, D gene, CDR3 protein, CDR3 DNA. The D gene is left open where the match is weak. Expanded clones get a size class; other rows say once, few or many, or leave the size out.

V gene: TRBV6-5
J gene: TRBJ2-7
clone size: -
D gene: -
CDR3 protein: CASRGYGPYEQYF
CDR3 DNA: TGTGCCAGCAGGGGCTACGGGCCCTACGAGCAGTACTTC

V gene: TRBV7-6
J gene: TRBJ2-3
clone size: -
D gene: -
CDR3 protein: CASSFNVGAELGHTDTQYF
CDR3 DNA: TGTGCCAGCAGCTTTAACGTCGGGGCAGAGCTGGGCCACACAGATACGCAGTATTTT

V gene: TRBV4-1
J gene: TRBJ2-7
clone size: -
D gene: TRBD2
CDR3 protein: CASSQDGRVSYEQYF
CDR3 DNA: TGCGCCAGCAGCCAAGATGGGAGGGTCTCCTACGAGCAGTACTTC

V gene: TRBV6-6
J gene: TRBJ2-5
clone size: -
D gene: -
CDR3 protein: CASSYWVRAQETQYF
CDR3 DNA: TGTGCCAGCAGTTACTGGGTCAGGGCCCAAGAGACCCAGTACTTC

V gene: TRBV18
J gene: TRBJ1-3
clone size: -
D gene: TRBD1
CDR3 protein: CASSQATGGSGNTIYF
CDR3 DNA: TGTGCCAGCTCACAGGCAACAGGGGGCTCTGGAAACACCATATATTTT

V gene: TRBV2
J gene: TRBJ2-5
clone size: -
D gene: -
CDR3 protein: CASPGEETGWQETQYF
CDR3 DNA: TGTGCCAGCCCTGGAGAGGAAACAGGGTGGCAAGAGACCCAGTACTTC

V gene: TRBV6-1
J gene: TRBJ1-5
clone size: -
D gene: -
CDR3 protein: CASSLGTYQPQHF
CDR3 DNA: TGTGCCAGCAGCCTCGGGACGTATCAGCCCCAGCATTTT

V gene: TRBV4-1
J gene: TRBJ1-2
clone size: -
D gene: -
CDR3 protein: CASSLGRVGVGNYGYTF
CDR3 DNA: TGCGCCAGCAGTCTAGGTCGGGTAGGGGTGGGAAACTATGGCTACACCTTC

V gene: TRBV5-1
J gene: TRBJ2-3
clone size: -
D gene: -
CDR3 protein: CASSLTRTHLTTDTQYF
CDR3 DNA: TGCGCCAGCAGCCTGACTCGGACTCACCTTACCACAGATACGCAGTATTTT

V gene: TRBV5-1
J gene: TRBJ2-3
clone size: -
D gene: -
CDR3 protein: CASSLRGTDTQYF
CDR3 DNA: TGCGCCAGCAGCTTAAGGGGCACAGATACGCAGTATTTT

V gene: TRBV11-3
J gene: TRBJ2-1
clone size: -
D gene: TRBD2
CDR3 protein: CASSQPGLQFF
CDR3 DNA: TGTGCCAGCAGCCAGCCGGGACTACAGTTCTTC

V gene: TRBV6-5
J gene: TRBJ2-7
clone size: -
D gene: TRBD1
CDR3 protein: CASSYATGNYYEQYF
CDR3 DNA: TGTGCCAGCAGTTACGCGACAGGGAACTACTACGAGCAGTACTTC

V gene: TRBV4-1
J gene: TRBJ1-2
clone size: -
D gene: -
CDR3 protein: CASSYLDGYTF
CDR3 DNA: TGCGCCAGCAGCTACCTGGATGGCTACACCTTC

V gene: TRBV4-1
J gene: TRBJ2-7
clone size: -
D gene: -
CDR3 protein: CASSQVTANHEQYF
CDR3 DNA: TGCGCCAGCAGCCAAGTAACAGCGAACCACGAGCAGTACTTC

V gene: TRBV30
J gene: TRBJ1-5
clone size: -
D gene: -
CDR3 protein: CAWGARNQPQHF
CDR3 DNA: TGTGCCTGGGGGGCCAGAAATCAGCCCCAGCATTTT

V gene: TRBV6-6
J gene: TRBJ2-4
clone size: -
D gene: -
CDR3 protein: CASSWGLGIQYF
CDR3 DNA: TGTGCCAGCTCTTGGGGCCTTGGCATTCAGTACTTC

V gene: TRBV2
J gene: TRBJ2-3
clone size: -
D gene: -
CDR3 protein: CASLSRTQYF
CDR3 DNA: TGTGCCAGCCTCAGCCGTACGCAGTATTTT

V gene: TRBV5-6
J gene: TRBJ2-7
clone size: once
D gene: -
CDR3 protein: CASSLGLLALGEQYF
CDR3 DNA: TGTGCCAGCAGCTTGGGTTTACTCGCGCTAGGCGAGCAGTACTTC